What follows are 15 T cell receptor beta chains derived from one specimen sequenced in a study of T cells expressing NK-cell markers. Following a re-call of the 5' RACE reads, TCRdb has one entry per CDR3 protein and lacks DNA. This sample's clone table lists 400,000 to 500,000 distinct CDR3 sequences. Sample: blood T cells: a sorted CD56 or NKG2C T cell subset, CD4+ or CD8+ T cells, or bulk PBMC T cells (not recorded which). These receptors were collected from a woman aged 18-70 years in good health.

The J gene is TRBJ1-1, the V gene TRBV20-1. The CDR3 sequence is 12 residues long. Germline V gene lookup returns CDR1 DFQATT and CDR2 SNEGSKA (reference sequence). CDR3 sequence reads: CSASPSGTEAFF.

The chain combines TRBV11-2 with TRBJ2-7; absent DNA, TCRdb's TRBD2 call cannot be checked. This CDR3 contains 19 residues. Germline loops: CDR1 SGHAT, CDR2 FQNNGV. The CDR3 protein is CASSLRVGLALLSGYEQYF.

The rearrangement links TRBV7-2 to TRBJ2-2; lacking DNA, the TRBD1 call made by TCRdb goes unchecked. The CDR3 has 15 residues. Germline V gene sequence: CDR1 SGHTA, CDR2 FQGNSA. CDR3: CASSLAVREAGELFF.

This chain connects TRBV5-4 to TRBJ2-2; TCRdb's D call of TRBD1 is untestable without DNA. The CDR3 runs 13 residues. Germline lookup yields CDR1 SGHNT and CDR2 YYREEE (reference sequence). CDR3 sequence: CASGMTGLGELFF.

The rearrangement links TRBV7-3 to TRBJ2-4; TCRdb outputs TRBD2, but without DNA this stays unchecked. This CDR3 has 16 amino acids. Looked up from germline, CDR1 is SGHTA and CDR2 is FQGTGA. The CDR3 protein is CASSLTGLAGMDIQYF.

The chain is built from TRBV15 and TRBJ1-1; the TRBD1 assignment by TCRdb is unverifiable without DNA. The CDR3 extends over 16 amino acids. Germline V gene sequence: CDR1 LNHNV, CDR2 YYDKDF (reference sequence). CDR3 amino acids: CATSRDRGIPGTEAFF.

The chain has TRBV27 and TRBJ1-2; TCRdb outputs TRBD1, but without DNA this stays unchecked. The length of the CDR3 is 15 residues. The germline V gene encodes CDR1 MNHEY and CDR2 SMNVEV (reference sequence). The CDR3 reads CASRYGTGANYGYTF.

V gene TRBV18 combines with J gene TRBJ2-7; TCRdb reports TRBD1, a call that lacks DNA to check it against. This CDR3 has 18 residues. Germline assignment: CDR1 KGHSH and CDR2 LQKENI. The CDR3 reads CASSPLRWTGGDGGEQYF.

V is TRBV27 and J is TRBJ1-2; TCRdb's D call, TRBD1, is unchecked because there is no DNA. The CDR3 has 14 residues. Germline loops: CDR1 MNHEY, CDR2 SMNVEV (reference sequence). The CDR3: CASTPRGSNYGYTF.

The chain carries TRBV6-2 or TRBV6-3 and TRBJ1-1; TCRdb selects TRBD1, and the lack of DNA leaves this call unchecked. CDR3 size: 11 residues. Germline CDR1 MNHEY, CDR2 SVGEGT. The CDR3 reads CASSRQTEAFF.

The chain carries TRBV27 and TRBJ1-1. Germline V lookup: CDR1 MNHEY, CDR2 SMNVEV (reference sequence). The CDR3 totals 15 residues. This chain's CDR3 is CASSLSIWMNTEAFF.

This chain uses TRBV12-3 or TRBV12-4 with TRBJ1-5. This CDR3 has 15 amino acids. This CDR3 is CASGAPGGGNQPQHF.

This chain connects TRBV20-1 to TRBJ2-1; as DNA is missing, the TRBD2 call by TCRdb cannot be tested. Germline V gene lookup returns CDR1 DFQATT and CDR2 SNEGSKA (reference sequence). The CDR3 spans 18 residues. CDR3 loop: CSAPGSGGVFNSYNEQFF.

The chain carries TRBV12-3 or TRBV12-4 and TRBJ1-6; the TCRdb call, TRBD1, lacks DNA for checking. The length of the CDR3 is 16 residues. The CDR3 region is CASSPGLGNNNSPLHF.

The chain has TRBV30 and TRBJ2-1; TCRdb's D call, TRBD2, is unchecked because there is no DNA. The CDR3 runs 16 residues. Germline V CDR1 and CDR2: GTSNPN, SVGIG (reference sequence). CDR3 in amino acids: CAWSMGLAGGGDEQFF.